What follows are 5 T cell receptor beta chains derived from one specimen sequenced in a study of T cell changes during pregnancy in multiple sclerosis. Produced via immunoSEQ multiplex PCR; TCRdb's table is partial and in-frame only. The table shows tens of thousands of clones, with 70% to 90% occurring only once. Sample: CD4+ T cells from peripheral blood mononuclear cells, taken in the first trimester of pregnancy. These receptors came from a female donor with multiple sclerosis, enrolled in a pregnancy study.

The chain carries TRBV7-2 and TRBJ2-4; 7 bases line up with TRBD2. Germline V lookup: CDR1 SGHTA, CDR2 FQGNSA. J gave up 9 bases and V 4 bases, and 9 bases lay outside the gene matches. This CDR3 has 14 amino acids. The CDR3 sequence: CASSSLLAGSIQYF. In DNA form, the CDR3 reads TGTGCCAGCAGCTCCCTCTTAGCGGGTAGCATTCAGTACTTC.

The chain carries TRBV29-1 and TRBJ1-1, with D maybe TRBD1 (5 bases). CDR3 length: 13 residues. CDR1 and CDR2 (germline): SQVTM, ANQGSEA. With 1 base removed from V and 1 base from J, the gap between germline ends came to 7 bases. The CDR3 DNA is TGCAGCGTTGAAGCGACAGCGAACACTGAAGCTTTCTTT. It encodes CSVEATANTEAFF.

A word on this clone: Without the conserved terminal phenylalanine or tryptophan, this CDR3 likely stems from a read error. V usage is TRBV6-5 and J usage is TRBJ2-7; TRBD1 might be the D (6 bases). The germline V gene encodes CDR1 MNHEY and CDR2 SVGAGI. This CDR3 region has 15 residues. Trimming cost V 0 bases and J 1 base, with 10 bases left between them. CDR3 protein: CASSYSTGLSYEQYL. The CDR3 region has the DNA TGTGCCAGCAGTTACTCGACAGGACTTTCCTACGAGCAGTACCTC.

This CDR3 is CASSPGSMTDTQYF. CDR3 DNA sequence: TGTGCCAGCAGCCCGGGATCCATGACAGATACGCAGTATTTT. This chain uses TRBV7-3 with TRBJ2-3, with D perhaps TRBD2 (5 bases). The CDR3 sequence is 14 residues long. V lost 5 bases and J 3 bases, leaving 12 bases between the germline ends. CDR1 and CDR2 from the germline V gene are SGHTA and FQGTGA.

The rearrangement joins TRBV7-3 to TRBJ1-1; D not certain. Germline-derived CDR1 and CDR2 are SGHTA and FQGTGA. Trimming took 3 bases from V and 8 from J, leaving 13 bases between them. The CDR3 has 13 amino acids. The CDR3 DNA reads TGTGCCAGCAGCTTTTACGCGGAGTCGGAAGCTTTCTTT. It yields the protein CASSFYAESEAFF.